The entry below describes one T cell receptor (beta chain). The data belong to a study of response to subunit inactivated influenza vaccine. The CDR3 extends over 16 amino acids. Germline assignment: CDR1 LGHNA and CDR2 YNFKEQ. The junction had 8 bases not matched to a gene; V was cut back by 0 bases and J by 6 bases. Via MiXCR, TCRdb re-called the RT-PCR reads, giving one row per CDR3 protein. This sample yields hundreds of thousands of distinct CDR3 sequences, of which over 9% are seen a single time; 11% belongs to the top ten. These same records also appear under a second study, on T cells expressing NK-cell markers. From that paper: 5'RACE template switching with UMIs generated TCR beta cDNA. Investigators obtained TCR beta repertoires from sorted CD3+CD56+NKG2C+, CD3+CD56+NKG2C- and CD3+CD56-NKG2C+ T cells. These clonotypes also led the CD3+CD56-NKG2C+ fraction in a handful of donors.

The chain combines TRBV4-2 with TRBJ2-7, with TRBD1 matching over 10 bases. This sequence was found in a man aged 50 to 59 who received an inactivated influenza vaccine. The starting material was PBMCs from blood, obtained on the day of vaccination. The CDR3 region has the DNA TGTGCCAGCAGCCAAGAGATCCCGGACAGGGGGGGCGAGCAGTACTTC. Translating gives CASSQEIPDRGGEQYF.